These 28 T cell receptor beta chains were all obtained from the same sample, sequenced in a study of T cell responses to AZD1222 COVID-19 vaccine (dated by TCRdb to about 2021). Library preparation used the immunoSEQ multiplex PCR assay. Imported from immuneACCESS, the table was reduced by TCRdb to in-frame sequences with V and J called. These copies leave out some clones; in studies compared against another copy, an unresolved V gene accounts for under half, and the cause of the remainder is not known. The sample table holds around 160,000 clones, of which over 80% were seen once. The ten biggest clones cover roughly 3.8% of the sample. The time point label on this specimen signifies: about 28 days (+/-7) after the second vaccine dose. The material sequenced was peripheral blood, taken 28 days after the second AZD1222 dose. These receptors originate from an adult who received the AZD1222 COVID-19 vaccine.

The V and J genes are TRBV18 and TRBJ1-3; weak D call: TRBD1 (6 bases). The CDR3 has 14 residues. Trimming cost V 1 base and J 4 bases, with 8 bases left between them. CDR1 and CDR2 from the germline V gene are KGHSH and LQKENI. The CDR3 DNA reads as TGTGCCAGCTCACCACAAGGACAGGGAAACACCATATATTTT. It is translated as CASSPQGQGNTIYF.

This chain connects TRBV30 to TRBJ2-1; D remains unclear. The CDR3 is 14 amino acids. Trimming took off 5 bases at V and 8 bases at J, with 19 bases between the two ends. Per germline, CDR1 GTSNPN and CDR2 SVGIG (reference sequence). The CDR3 sequence is CAWVAPVARDEQFF. In nucleotides, the CDR3 is TGTGCCTGGGTTGCCCCAGTAGCTCGGGATGAGCAGTTCTTC.

The chain couples TRBV12-3 or TRBV12-4 to TRBJ1-2, with D unclear. The CDR3 loop spans 12 amino acids. Trimming took 6 bases from V and 13 from J, leaving 18 bases between them. CDR3 residues: CASSPAGRIFTF. CDR3 nucleotide sequence: TGTGCCAGCAGCCCGGCGGGCCGAATTTTCACCTTC.

The chain combines TRBV2 with TRBJ2-7; unclear D gene. In germline, CDR1 is SNHLY, CDR2 FYNNEI. The CDR3 is 15 amino acids. Trimming took 5 bases from V and 3 from J, leaving 17 bases between them. CDR3 coding DNA: TGTGCCAGCAGTTCAGAAGGGTTAAAGGGCTACGAGCAGTACTTC. Translated: CASSSEGLKGYEQYF. Complete variable domain (other parts from reference TRBV2 and TRBJ2-7): EPEVTQTPSHQVTQMGQEVILRCVPISNHLYFYWYRQILGQKVEFLVSFYNNEISEKSEIFDDQFSVERPDGSNFTLKIRSTKLEDSAMYFCASSSEGLKGYEQYFGPGTRLTVT.

In regard to this clone: Other DNA sequences in the same sample also yield this CDR3. This rearrangement joins TRBV18 to TRBJ2-5, with unresolved D. The germline V gene has CDR1 KGHSH and CDR2 LQKENI. V was shortened by 2 bases and J by 3 bases, with 1 base between the two germline ends. The CDR3 runs to 11 residues. The CDR3 protein is CASSPEETQYF. The DNA of the CDR3 is TGTGCCAGCTCACCAGAAGAGACCCAGTACTTC.

The genes are TRBV20-1 and TRBJ1-2, with TRBD1 matching over 10 bases. CDR1 DFQATT and CDR2 SNEGSKA come from the germline V gene (reference sequence). The CDR3 length is 11 residues. The junction had 7 bases not matched to a gene; V was cut back by 6 bases and J by 12 bases. DNA of the CDR3: TGCAGTGCCCCGGGACAGGGGACCCACACCTTC. Its protein is CSAPGQGTHTF.

This chain links TRBV7-9 with TRBJ1-6; D is undetermined. This CDR3 is 13 amino acids long. Between the trimmed V and J ends, which lost 1 base and 9 bases, there was a span of 7 bases. Germline V CDR1 and CDR2: SEHNR, FQNEAQ (reference sequence). CDR3 loop: CASSLEIGSPLHF. DNA of the CDR3: TGTGCCAGCAGCTTAGAGATAGGTTCACCCCTCCACTTT.

Only one count was recorded for this clone. This rearrangement joins TRBV3-1 (or the pseudogene TRBV3-2) to TRBJ2-3, with TRBD1 identical over 7 bases. The trim removed 3 bases at V and 1 base at J, leaving 4 bases unmatched. The V gene's germline CDR1 is LGHDT and CDR2 YNNKEL (reference sequence). The CDR3 is made up of 15 amino acids. The CDR3 region has the DNA TGTGCCAGCAGCCAGACAGGGTTGGGCACAGATACGCAGTATTTT. Amino acid sequence: CASSQTGLGTDTQYF.

The chain recombines TRBV27 with TRBJ2-1, with D possibly being TRBD2 (5 bases). Trimming shortened V by 2 bases and J by 10 bases, and 9 bases separated the two germline ends. CDR3 length: 12 residues. Per the germline V gene, CDR1 is MNHEY and CDR2 is SMNVEV (reference sequence). In DNA form, the CDR3 reads TGTGCCAGCAGTTTAGGACTTCCCGAGCAGTTCTTC. Translating gives CASSLGLPEQFF.

The chain combines TRBV4-2 with TRBJ2-1; 11 bases are a match to TRBD2. The CDR3 is 20 residues long. Germline trimming cut 1 base from V and 0 bases from J; bases unmatched to any gene: 11. The V gene's germline CDR1 is LGHNA and CDR2 YNFKEQ. CDR3 residues: CASSQVTTSGGVSSYNEQFF. The CDR3 DNA reads as TGTGCCAGCAGCCAAGTTACAACTAGCGGGGGAGTGAGCTCCTACAATGAGCAGTTCTTC.

V usage is TRBV5-4 and J usage is TRBJ2-1, with D tentatively TRBD1 or TRBD2 (6 bases each). CDR1 SGHNT and CDR2 YYREEE come from the germline V gene (reference sequence). V lost 0 bases and J 3 bases, leaving 10 bases between the germline ends. The CDR3 spans 15 residues. The CDR3 region is CASSLAGAFYNEQFF. The DNA of the CDR3 is TGTGCCAGCAGCTTGGCGGGGGCCTTCTACAATGAGCAGTTCTTC.

Worth noting for this clone: The germline gene is not matched at one end of the junction; a read error may be the cause. The V and J genes are TRBV7-7 and TRBJ1-1; D unresolved. From germline, CDR1 is SSHAT and CDR2 FNYEAQ (reference sequence). The CDR3 covers 15 residues. The DNA of the CDR3 is TGTGCTAGCAGCTTAGCTCGGGCGGAAGGACCTGAAGCTTTCTTT. The encoded protein is CASSLARAEGPEAFF.

The chain couples TRBV6-2 or TRBV6-3 to TRBJ2-7; D uncertain. Germline-derived CDR1 and CDR2 are MNHEY and SVGEGT. CDR3 length: 14 amino acids. Trimming cost V 3 bases and J 2 bases, with 11 bases left between them. CDR3 DNA: TGTGCCAGCAGTTATTCTAGGGTTACCTACGAGCAGTACTTC. Its protein product is CASSYSRVTYEQYF.

The chain employs TRBV30 and TRBJ2-1; the match to TRBD2 covers 8 bases. The CDR3 consists of 14 residues. V dropped 0 bases and J dropped 9; count of bases not matched to a gene: 7. Germline-derived CDR1 and CDR2 are GTSNPN and SVGIG (reference sequence). The chain's CDR3 is CAWSVLPGGGEQFF. In DNA, the CDR3 is TGTGCCTGGAGTGTACTACCGGGAGGGGGTGAGCAGTTCTTC.

J is TRBJ1-2 and V is TRBV28; maybe TRBD1 (5 bases). CDR3 length equals 13 residues. From germline, CDR1 is MDHEN and CDR2 SYDVKM. V lost 3 bases and J lost 8, with 13 bases in between. The CDR3 sequence: CASSFGQGWGYTF. CDR3 nucleotide sequence: TGTGCCAGCAGTTTTGGCCAGGGTTGGGGCTACACCTTC.

The CDR3 sequence is CASSLTGAIYGYTF. CDR3 DNA sequence: TGTGCCAGCAGTTTGACAGGGGCGATCTATGGCTACACCTTC. The V gene is TRBV27, the J gene TRBJ1-2; 8 nucleotides match TRBD1. With V trimmed by 3 bases and J by 4 bases, 4 bases remained unmatched. CDR3 length equals 14 residues. Germline CDR1 is MNHEY and CDR2 is SMNVEV (reference sequence).

The chain links TRBV15 to TRBJ1-2; a weak D match, TRBD1 (5 bases). Germline assignment: CDR1 LNHNV and CDR2 YYDKDF (reference sequence). With 0 bases removed from V and 3 bases from J, the gap between germline ends came to 8 bases. The CDR3 loop spans 14 amino acids. The CDR3, as DNA: TGTGCCACCAGCAGAGATTGGGGGGACTATGGCTACACCTTC. Translating it yields CATSRDWGDYGYTF.

The chain employs TRBV6-2 or TRBV6-3 and TRBJ1-5, with TRBD1 matching 9 bases. The junction had 0 bases not matched to a gene; V was cut back by 2 bases and J by 1 base. The CDR3 has 15 residues. Germline CDR1 is MNHEY and CDR2 is SVGEGT. The chain's CDR3 is CASSYGTGSNQPQHF. CDR3 sequence (DNA): TGTGCCAGCAGTTACGGGACAGGGAGCAATCAGCCCCAGCATTTT.

The chain joins TRBV7-2 to TRBJ2-5; a weak D match, TRBD2 (5 bases). The length of the CDR3 is 13 residues. In germline, CDR1 is SGHTA, CDR2 FQGNSA. The V end lost 4 bases, the J end lost 5 bases, and 11 bases lay between the germline ends. CDR3 amino acids: CASSSPGWETQYF. The CDR3 DNA is TGTGCCAGCAGCTCCCCGGGGTGGGAGACCCAGTACTTC.

V is TRBV25-1 and J is TRBJ1-5; TRBD1 agrees at 7 bases. CDR3 length: 14 residues. The germline V gene encodes CDR1 MGHDK and CDR2 SYGVNS. The ends lost 4 bases at V and 2 bases at J; junction bases unmatched: 2. In DNA, the CDR3 is TGTGCCAGCAGTGGCACAGGGGGCAATCAGCCCCAGCATTTT. Amino acid sequence: CASSGTGGNQPQHF.

V and J are TRBV5-6 and TRBJ1-1, with 7 bases identical to TRBD1. Germline CDR1 SGHDT, CDR2 YYEEEE. The CDR3 covers 12 residues. Germline trimming cut 3 bases from V and 5 bases from J; bases unmatched to any gene: 1. In DNA form, the CDR3 reads TGTGCCAGCAGCTGGGACAGAACTGAAGCTTTCTTT. Amino acids: CASSWDRTEAFF.

V usage is TRBV7-3 and J usage is TRBJ2-7, with D tentatively TRBD1 (6 bases). Germline V lookup: CDR1 SGHTA, CDR2 FQGTGA. The CDR3 spans 17 residues. Trimming left V 4 bases short and J 3 bases short, with 22 bases between. The CDR3 bases are TGTGCCAGCAGCTCCTACAGGGAGAGGGGTACCTTCTACGAGCAGTACTTC. Amino acids: CASSSYRERGTFYEQYF.

V is TRBV2 and J is TRBJ2-2; D remains ambiguous. The germline V gene has CDR1 SNHLY and CDR2 FYNNEI. This CDR3 contains 15 residues. V was pared by 9 bases and J by 5 bases, with 19 bases between. The CDR3 loop reads CASRLGVTETGELFF. CDR3 bases: TGTGCCAGTCGCCTTGGGGTCACTGAAACCGGGGAGCTGTTTTTT.

The gene calls are TRBV30 and TRBJ1-3; D is perhaps TRBD1 (5 bases). The CDR3 is 15 residues long. The germline V gene encodes CDR1 GTSNPN and CDR2 SVGIG (reference sequence). With 4 bases removed from V and 4 bases from J, the gap between germline ends came to 17 bases. This CDR3 reads CAWNSVGGVGNTIYF. In DNA form, the CDR3 reads TGTGCCTGGAATTCGGTTGGAGGGGTCGGAAACACCATATATTTT.

The chain joins TRBV11-3 to TRBJ2-5, with 10 bases fitting TRBD2. The J segment lost 6 bases and the V segment lost 2 bases, leaving 3 bases of the junction unmatched. Germline V lookup: CDR1 SGHNT, CDR2 YENEEA. The CDR3 runs to 14 residues. DNA of the CDR3: TGTGCCAGCAGCTTAAGGACTAGCGGACAGACCCAGTACTTC. This gives the protein CASSLRTSGQTQYF.

V is TRBV2 and J is TRBJ1-1; D unresolved. This CDR3 spans 13 amino acids. Germline CDR1 SNHLY, CDR2 FYNNEI. Trimming removed 3 bases from V and 8 bases from J, with 13 bases in between. This chain's CDR3 is CASSETSGREAFF. The DNA for the CDR3 is TGTGCCAGCAGTGAGACCTCTGGACGGGAAGCTTTCTTT.

This clone was counted a few times. V gene TRBV5-4 combines with J gene TRBJ2-7, with 9 bases matching TRBD2. Trimming removed 4 bases from V and 6 bases from J; junction bases left unmatched: 11. The CDR3 extends over 15 amino acids. The V gene's germline CDR1 is SGHNT and CDR2 YYREEE (reference sequence). The CDR3 spells CASSQVSSGNGEQYF. Here the CDR3 DNA reads TGTGCCAGCAGCCAAGTGTCTAGCGGGAACGGCGAGCAGTACTTC.

The chain carries TRBV19 and TRBJ1-4, with D unclear. V lost 6 bases, J lost 0 bases, and 8 bases lay in between. This CDR3 is built from 14 residues. Looked up from germline, CDR1 is LNHDA and CDR2 is SQIVND (reference sequence). The CDR3 DNA sequence: TGTGCCAGTAGCCCCGGCGCAACTAATGAAAAACTGTTTTTT. Translation gives CASSPGATNEKLFF.